A single sample is the source of the 4 T cell receptor beta chains below, sequenced in a study of OX40 agonist ivuxolimab in advanced cancers. Library preparation employed the immunoSEQ multiplex PCR assay. Sourced from immuneACCESS, this table was stored by TCRdb with only in-frame sequences that have V and J called. A share of the clones is absent; for the studies checked, an unresolved V gene accounts for under half, and the remainder has no known explanation. This sample has 63,000 or so clones in its table, and about 91% of those were observed once. The ten largest clones take up 2% to 2.5% of the sample. The sample was CD4+ or CD8+ T cells sorted from blood, taken in a trial of the OX40 agonist ivuxolimab. The source is an adult with an advanced solid tumor such as melanoma, head and neck, liver or kidney cancer.

The rearrangement uses TRBV19 and TRBJ2-3; 9 bases are shared with TRBD2. From germline, CDR1 is LNHDA and CDR2 SQIVND (reference sequence). The CDR3 sequence is 14 residues long. V trimming: 6 bases; J trimming: 1 base; junction bases outside the gene matches: 2. The CDR3 sequence: CASRSSGGTDTQYF. The CDR3 coding sequence is TGTGCCAGTAGATCTAGCGGGGGCACAGATACGCAGTATTTT.

The V call is TRBV7-9, the J call TRBJ1-5; no firm D call. The germline gives CDR1 SEHNR, CDR2 FQNEAQ (reference sequence). The CDR3 is made up of 14 amino acids. The V and J ends lost 2 bases and 4 bases respectively, with 9 bases between them. The CDR3: CASSLPTENQPQHF. CDR3 DNA sequence: TGTGCCAGCAGCTTACCGACTGAAAATCAGCCCCAGCATTTT.

The V and J genes are TRBV29-1 and TRBJ1-2; D is possibly TRBD1 (6 bases). V was trimmed by 6 bases and J by 3 bases, leaving 11 bases between them. The CDR3 runs to 12 residues. CDR1 SQVTM and CDR2 ANQGSEA come from the germline V gene. Written as DNA, the CDR3 is TGCAGCGTACAGGGAGGGCACTATGGCTACACCTTC. Encoded protein: CSVQGGHYGYTF.

The chain combines TRBV2 with TRBJ2-7, with D possibly matching TRBD1 (5 bases). Germline CDR1 is SNHLY and CDR2 is FYNNEI. CDR3 size: 14 residues. With 8 bases removed from V and 3 bases from J, the gap between germline ends came to 17 bases. The CDR3 nucleotides read TGTGCCAGCCAAGGAAGGGGATCCAGCTACGAGCAGTACTTC. Amino acid sequence: CASQGRGSSYEQYF.